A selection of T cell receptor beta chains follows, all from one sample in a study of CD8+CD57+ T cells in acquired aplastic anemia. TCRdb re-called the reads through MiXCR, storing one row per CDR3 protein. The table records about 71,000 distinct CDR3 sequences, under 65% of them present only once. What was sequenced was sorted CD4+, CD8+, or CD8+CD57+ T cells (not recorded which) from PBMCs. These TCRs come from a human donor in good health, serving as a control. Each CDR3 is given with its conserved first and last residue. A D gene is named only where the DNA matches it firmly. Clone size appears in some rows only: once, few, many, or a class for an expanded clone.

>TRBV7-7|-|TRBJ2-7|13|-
TGTGCCAGCAGGCCGGGACATTCCAACGAGCAGTACTTC
CASRPGHSNEQYF
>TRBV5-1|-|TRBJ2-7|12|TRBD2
TGCGCCAGCAGCACCCATAGCGGGGAGCAGTACTTC
CASSTHSGEQYF
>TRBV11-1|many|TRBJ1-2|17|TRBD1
TGTGCCAGCAGCTTAGCAGGACAGGGGTTTACTAACTATGGCTACACCTTC
CASSLAGQGFTNYGYTF
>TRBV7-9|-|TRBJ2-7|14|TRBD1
TGTGCCAGCAGCTTTCGAAGACAGGGGGACGAGCAGTACTTC
CASSFRRQGDEQYF
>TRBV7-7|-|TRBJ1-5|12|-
TGTGCTAGCAGCTTAGTTCCCCAGCCCCAGCATTTT
CASSLVPQPQHF
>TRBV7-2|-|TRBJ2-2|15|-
TGTGCCAGCAGCTTATCCGGGGGCAACACCGGGGAGCTGTTTTTT
CASSLSGGNTGELFF
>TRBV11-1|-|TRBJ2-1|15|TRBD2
TGTGCCAGCAGTCACCGGGACGGGGACTACAATGAGCGGTTCTTC
CASSHRDGDYNERFF
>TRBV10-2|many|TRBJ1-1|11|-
TGCGCCAGCAGTGAGGGGGGGGAAGCTTTCTTT
CASSEGGEAFF
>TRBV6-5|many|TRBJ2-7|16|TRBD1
TGTGCCAGCAGTTACCTCCGGGACAGGGGCTCCTACGAGCAGTACTTC
CASSYLRDRGSYEQYF
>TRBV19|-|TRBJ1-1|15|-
TGTGCCAGTGGACAAGGAATCACTATGAACACTGAAGCTTTCTTT
CASGQGITMNTEAFF
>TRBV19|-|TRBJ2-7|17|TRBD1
TGTGCCAGTAGTAAGCTGCTCCGGACAGGGGCTCCCTACGAGCAGTACTTC
CASSKLLRTGAPYEQYF
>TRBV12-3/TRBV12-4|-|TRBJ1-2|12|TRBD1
TGTGCCAGCAGTTTCGGACAGGCCGTTTACACCTTC
CASSFGQAVYTF
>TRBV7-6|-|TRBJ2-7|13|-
TGTGCCAGCAGCCCCCCCGATAGGTACGAGCAGTACTTC
CASSPPDRYEQYF
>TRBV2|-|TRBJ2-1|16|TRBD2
TGTGCCACCAGTGATCCGGGACTAGTGGGCTACAATGAGCAGTTCTTC
CATSDPGLVGYNEQFF
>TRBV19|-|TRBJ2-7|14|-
TGTGCCAGTAATTTCTTGGACACTCTTTGCGAGCAGTACTTC
CASNFLDTLCEQYF
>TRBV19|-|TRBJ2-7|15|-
TGTGCCAGTAGTACAACAGGGTCCCCCTACTACGAGCAGTACTTC
CASSTTGSPYYEQYF
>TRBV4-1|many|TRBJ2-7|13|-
TGCGCCAGCAGCCTTGTGGCGGCCTACGAGCAGTACTTC
CASSLVAAYEQYF
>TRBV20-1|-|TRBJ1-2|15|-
TGCAGTGCTAGAGATCCCCGGGAGAATAACTATGGCTACACCTTC
CSARDPRENNYGYTF
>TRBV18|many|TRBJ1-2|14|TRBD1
TGTGCCAGCTCACCGGACAGGGCGGGAGATGGCTACACCTTC
CASSPDRAGDGYTF
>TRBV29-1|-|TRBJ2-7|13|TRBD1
TGCAGCGTTGGGGGACAGTCCTCCTACGAGCAGTACTTC
CSVGGQSSYEQYF
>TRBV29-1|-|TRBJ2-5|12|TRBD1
TGCAGCGTTGAGCACAGGGGAGAGACCCAGTACTTC
CSVEHRGETQYF
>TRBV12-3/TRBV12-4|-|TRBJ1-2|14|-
TGTGCCAGCAGTTTTATAGGGGGGAGGTGGGGCTACACCTTC
CASSFIGGRWGYTF
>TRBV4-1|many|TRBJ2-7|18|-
TGCGCCAGCAGCCAAGATAATCGACAGGACGGGAGCTCCTACGAGCAGTACTTC
CASSQDNRQDGSSYEQYF
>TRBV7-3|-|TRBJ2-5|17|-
TGTGCCAGCAGCGCGAACGAATCGGGACTTCTCTCGGAGACCCAGTACTTC
CASSANESGLLSETQYF
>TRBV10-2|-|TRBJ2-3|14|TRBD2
TGCGCCAGCGGGACTAGCGGGAGAGGAGATACGCAGTATTTT
CASGTSGRGDTQYF
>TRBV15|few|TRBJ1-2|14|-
TGTGCCACCAGCACCCCGGGGATAAACTATGGCTACACCTTC
CATSTPGINYGYTF
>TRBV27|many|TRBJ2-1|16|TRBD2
TGTGCCAGCCGACTAGCGGGGGACCATACTTACAATGAGCAGTTCTTC
CASRLAGDHTYNEQFF
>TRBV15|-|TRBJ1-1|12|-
TGTGCCACCAGCAGAGTGGGGCAGGCGGCTTTCTTT
CATSRVGQAAFF
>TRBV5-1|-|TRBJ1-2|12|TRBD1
TGCGCCAGCAGCTGGACAGGGTTTGGCTACACCTTC
CASSWTGFGYTF
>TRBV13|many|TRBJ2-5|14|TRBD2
TGTGCCAGCAGTACCGGGACTAGTGGGGAGACCCAGTACTTC
CASSTGTSGETQYF
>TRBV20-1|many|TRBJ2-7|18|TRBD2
TGCAGTGCTAGAGATCCGGGACTAGCGGGAGAGGGGGCTTGGGAGCAGTACTTC
CSARDPGLAGEGAWEQYF
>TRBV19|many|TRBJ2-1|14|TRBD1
TGTGCCAGTGCCCCGGGACAGGGTATCAATGAGCAGTTCTTC
CASAPGQGINEQFF
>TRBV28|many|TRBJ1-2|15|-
TGTGCCAGCAGTTTATGGCCGCGGATTGGCTATGGCTACACCTTC
CASSLWPRIGYGYTF
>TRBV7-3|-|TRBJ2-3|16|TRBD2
TGTGCCAGCAGCTTAACGGGACTACTGGGGGCAGATACGCAGTATTTT
CASSLTGLLGADTQYF
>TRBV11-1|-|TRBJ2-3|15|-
TGTGCCAGCAGCAGTAGCGGAGCAAGCACAGATACGCAGTATTTT
CASSSSGASTDTQYF
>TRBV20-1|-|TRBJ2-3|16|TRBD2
TGCAGTGCTAGAGATGTGGCTAGCGGGGAAGCAGATACGCAGTATTTT
CSARDVASGEADTQYF
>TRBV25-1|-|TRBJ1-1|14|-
TGTGCCAGCAGTGATCGGAGTTCAGACACTGAAGCTTTCTTT
CASSDRSSDTEAFF
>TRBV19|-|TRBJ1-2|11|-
TGTGCCGCCTGGGGGAAGGGTGGCTACACCTTC
CAAWGKGGYTF
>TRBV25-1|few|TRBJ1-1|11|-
TGTGCCAGCAGTGAATATATTCGAGCTTTCTTT
CASSEYIRAFF
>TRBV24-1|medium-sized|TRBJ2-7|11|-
TGTGCCACCATGTCGCCTTGCGAGCAGTACTTC
CATMSPCEQYF
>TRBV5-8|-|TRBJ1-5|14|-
TGTGCCAGCAGCTTGCAAGGGGGAGGCCAGCCCCAGCATTTT
CASSLQGGGQPQHF
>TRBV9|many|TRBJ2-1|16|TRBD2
TGTGCCAGCAGCGGACCGACTAGCGGACACTACAATGAGCAGTTCTTC
CASSGPTSGHYNEQFF
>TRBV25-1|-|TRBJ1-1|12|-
TGTGCCAGCAGTGCCGGACTTACTGAAGCTTTCTTT
CASSAGLTEAFF
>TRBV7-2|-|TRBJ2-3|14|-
TGTGCCAGCAGCTTAAGGCTGGGATCAGATACGCAGTATTTT
CASSLRLGSDTQYF
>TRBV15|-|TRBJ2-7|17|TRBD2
TGTGCCACCAGCAGAGATCTGTCTAGCGGGAGGGTCGACGAGCAGTACTTC
CATSRDLSSGRVDEQYF
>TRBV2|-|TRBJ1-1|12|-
TGTGCCAGCAGTGAGTGGGGCACTGAAGCTTTCTTT
CASSEWGTEAFF
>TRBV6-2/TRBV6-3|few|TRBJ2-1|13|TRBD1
TGTGCCAGCGGGGACAGGGAATCGCGTGAGCAGTTCTTC
CASGDRESREQFF
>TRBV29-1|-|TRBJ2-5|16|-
TGCAGCGTTGAGGTAGTTCGGTCAGGGGTCTGGGAGACCCAGTACTTC
CSVEVVRSGVWETQYF
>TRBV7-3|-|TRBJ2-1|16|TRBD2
TGTGCCAGCAGCTTAACGAAGCGGGGGTACTACAATGAGCAGTTCTTC
CASSLTKRGYYNEQFF
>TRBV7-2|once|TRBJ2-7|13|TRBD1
TGTGCCAGCAGCCGGACAGGGAACTACGAGCAGTACTTC
CASSRTGNYEQYF
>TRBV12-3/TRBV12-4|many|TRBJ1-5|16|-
TGTGCCAGCAGTTTATGGTCCAGGGGTGGCAATCAGCCCCAGCATTTT
CASSLWSRGGNQPQHF
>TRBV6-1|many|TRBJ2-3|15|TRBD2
TGTGCCAGCAGTGATTTAGCGGGGGGGCCGGATACGCAGTATTTT
CASSDLAGGPDTQYF
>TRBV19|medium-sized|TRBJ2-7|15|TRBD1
TGTGCCAGTAGTCCAGGGACAGGGGCGTCCTACGAGCAGTACTTC
CASSPGTGASYEQYF
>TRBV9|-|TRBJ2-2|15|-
TGTGCCAGCAGCGGACGGATCGAGAACACCGGGGAGCTGTTTTTT
CASSGRIENTGELFF
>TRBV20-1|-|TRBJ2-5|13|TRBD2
TGCGGTGCTAGGGGCCCAGCGGGAGGGACCCAGTACTTC
CGARGPAGGTQYF